Listed here are 10 T cell receptor beta chains from one sample, sequenced in a study of T cells in Graves' hyperthyroidism and ophthalmopathy. From RNA transcripts, TCR beta CDR3 regions were amplified. TCR CDR3 regions were first amplified by RT-PCR with HTBI primers. MiXCR, run by TCRdb on the multiplex PCR reads, gives a single entry per CDR3 protein. The sample holds 400,000 to 500,000 distinct CDR3 sequences, over 13% seen once. Sequencing used blood. These receptors were collected from a woman aged 18 to 35 with Graves' hyperthyroidism.

This clonotype was recorded at least ten times. This chain joins TRBV12-3 or TRBV12-4 and TRBJ1-1; 7 nucleotides match TRBD1. The trim removed 5 bases at V and 6 bases at J, leaving 6 bases unmatched. CDR3 size: 13 residues. The CDR3 here is CASSPYRGAEAFF. CDR3 DNA sequence: TGTGCCAGCAGTCCCTACAGGGGCGCTGAAGCTTTCTTT.

In regard to this clonotype: One junction end does not reproduce the germline sequence, and a read error may be involved. The chain links TRBV30 to TRBJ1-3; no clear D. The germline V gene encodes CDR1 GTSNPN and CDR2 SVGIG (reference sequence). This CDR3 contains 16 residues. CDR3 DNA sequence: TGTGCCTGGAGTCGTATTGACCGGGCCCCTGGAAGCACCATATATTTT. This codes for CAWSRIDRAPGSTIYF.

Many counts were recorded for this clonotype. The chain carries TRBV7-9 and TRBJ2-7, with 14 bases identical to TRBD2. The V and J ends lost 6 bases and 2 bases, in that order; junction bases with no gene match: 3. In germline, CDR1 is SEHNR, CDR2 FQNEAQ (reference sequence). The CDR3 runs 15 residues. CDR3: CASRRLAGGPYEQYF. The CDR3 DNA sequence: TGTGCCAGCAGGCGACTAGCGGGAGGGCCCTACGAGCAGTACTTC.

Many counts were recorded for this clonotype. J is TRBJ2-1 and V is TRBV20-1; 7 bases are shared with TRBD2. Germline CDR1 is DFQATT and CDR2 is SNEGSKA (reference sequence). With V trimmed by 2 bases and J by 0 bases, 7 bases remained unmatched. The CDR3 is 16 amino acids. For the CDR3, the DNA is TGCAGTGCTAGATCCTGGGGAGGGACCTCCTACAATGAGCAGTTCTTC. This translates into CSARSWGGTSYNEQFF.

In this sample, this clonotype turned up a few times. The chain uses TRBV10-3 and TRBJ1-5; D unresolved. The CDR3 sequence is 13 residues long. Germline V CDR1 and CDR2: ENHRY, SYGVKD. V lost 8 bases to trimming and J lost 7 bases, with 15 bases between them. Here the CDR3 reads CAIARDLIQPQHF. CDR3 nucleotides: TGTGCCATCGCCCGCGACCTAATACAGCCCCAGCATTTT.

The table lists this clonotype with many counts. The chain recombines TRBV10-3 with TRBJ1-5; D gene unclear. V lost 6 bases to trimming and J lost 5 bases, with 11 bases between them. Germline loops: CDR1 ENHRY, CDR2 SYGVKD. CDR3 size: 13 residues. The CDR3 DNA is TGTGCCATCAGGATTAACATAGATCAGCCCCAGCATTTT. The encoded protein is CAIRINIDQPQHF.

The chain carries TRBV7-2 and TRBJ2-1; 11 bases match TRBD2. V was pared by 1 base and J by 9 bases, with 8 bases of the junction left unmatched. The CDR3 is 16 amino acids. Per germline, CDR1 SGHTA and CDR2 FQGNSA. The CDR3 DNA reads TGTGCCAGCAGCTTAGGGGTAGCGGGAGGGCGAGGTGAGCAGTTCTTC. Translating gives CASSLGVAGGRGEQFF.

The sample holds a few counts of this clonotype. This sequence joins TRBV3-1 and TRBJ1-5; perhaps TRBD1 as D (5 bases). The CDR3 is made up of 14 amino acids. Germline V gives CDR1 LGHDT, CDR2 YNNKEL (reference sequence). Trimming removed 0 bases at V and 7 bases at J, with 10 bases between. The CDR3 bases are TGTGCCAGCAGCCAAGATCGGACACCCCAGCCCCAGCATTTT. Protein: CASSQDRTPQPQHF.

The chain carries TRBV10-3 and TRBJ1-2, with D perhaps matching TRBD1 (5 bases). Trimming removed 6 bases from V and 0 bases from J, with 14 bases in between. Germline V gene sequence: CDR1 ENHRY, CDR2 SYGVKD. This CDR3 is 15 amino acids long. Here the CDR3 reads CAIRDRRETNYGYTF. CDR3 coding DNA: TGTGCCATCAGAGACAGACGGGAAACTAACTATGGCTACACCTTC.

This clonotype came up many times. This chain links TRBV11-2 with TRBJ2-2; weak D call: TRBD1 (5 bases). Germline lookup yields CDR1 SGHAT and CDR2 FQNNGV. V shed 5 bases and J shed 1 base, with 14 bases lying between them. This CDR3 is 16 amino acids long. The CDR3 bases are TGTGCCAGCAGCCTAACAGGAATGGGGAACACCGGGGAGCTGTTTTTT. This translates into CASSLTGMGNTGELFF.